This section outlines one T cell receptor beta chain sequence together with its context. The CDR3 has 14 residues. The V end was cut by 4 bases, the J end by 0 bases, with 10 bases between. Authors' processing steps: Estimated nucleated cell counts came from reference gene primer amplification. Profiled with immunoSEQ multiplex PCR; TCRdb holds only in-frame clones, not every one. The DNA was the basis for D and trimming; V, J and clone size are from that table. Of approximately 200,000 clones listed, almost 90% were seen once; the top ten hold around 2.9%. This specimen comes from a study of blood T cell repertoires in COVID-19.

The clonotype originates from a woman aged 60-75 years with acute or convalescent COVID-19. Sequences were obtained from peripheral blood. The V and J genes are TRBV5-3 and TRBJ1-1; D remains ambiguous. TRBV5-3 is an ORF, and what it does is uncertain. The CDR3 region has the DNA TGTGCCAGAAGCCCGGGATGTTTGAACACTGAAGCTTTCTTT. Residues: CARSPGCLNTEAFF.